These 8 T cell receptor beta chains were sequenced from one sample in a study of cytomegalovirus exposure and HLA in healthy donors (TCRdb year 2017). Library method: the immunoSEQ multiplex PCR assay. For the multiplex PCR, a mixture combining 60 forward primers for TCR Vbeta segments and 13 reverse primers for TCR Jbeta segments was used. In its TCRdb copy, this immuneACCESS table keeps in-frame sequences only and misses some clones. Where compared with another copy, unresolved V genes explain less than half of these, and the others have no known cause. The sample table shows around 90,000 clones, and roughly 86% are seen once. The ten biggest clones cover approximately 10% of the sample. Sequenced: PBMCs. The receptors shown here come from a man aged 25-45 years in good health and CMV-seropositive.

This clone was found once. The J gene is TRBJ1-2, the V gene TRBV28; 9 nucleotides agree with TRBD1. With 8 bases clipped from V and 8 bases from J, the junction kept 9 bases outside the gene matches. The germline V gene encodes CDR1 MDHEN and CDR2 SYDVKM. This CDR3 has 13 amino acids. CDR3 DNA sequence: TGTGCCAGCTATAACAGGGGGCCGAGGGGCTACACCTTC. Its protein is CASYNRGPRGYTF.

CDR3 residues: CASSLAYRGLLAGESTGELFF. CDR3 DNA sequence: TGTGCCAGCAGTTTAGCCTACAGGGGGCTACTAGCGGGAGAGAGCACCGGGGAGCTGTTTTTT. The rearrangement uses TRBV27 and TRBJ2-2; 11 bases line up with TRBD2. The CDR3 runs to 21 residues. The germline V gene has CDR1 MNHEY and CDR2 SMNVEV (reference sequence). Trimming removed 2 bases from V and 4 bases from J; junction bases left unmatched: 18.

This chain's CDR3 is CAISDGLVKMNEQFF. In nucleotides, the CDR3 is TGTGCCATCAGTGACGGTCTTGTGAAGATGAATGAGCAGTTCTTC. This sequence joins TRBV10-3 and TRBJ2-1; D is undetermined. The V end was cut by 3 bases, the J end by 7 bases, with 16 bases between. This CDR3 comprises 15 residues. Germline CDR1 is ENHRY and CDR2 is SYGVKD.

This chain connects TRBV5-6 to TRBJ2-1; D not certain. This CDR3 comprises 14 residues. V lost 4 bases, J lost 2 bases, and 10 bases lay in between. Germline V gene lookup returns CDR1 SGHDT and CDR2 YYEEEE. CDR3 sequence reads: CASSPRQTYNEQFF. The CDR3 DNA reads as TGTGCCAGCAGCCCACGACAAACCTACAATGAGCAGTTCTTC. Looking up the rest from reference TRBV5-6 and TRBJ2-1 gives the full variable domain: DAGVTQSPTHLIKTRGQQVTLRCSPKSGHDTVSWYQQALGQGPQFIFQYYEEEERQRGNFPDRFSGHQFPNYSSELNVNALLLGDSALYLCASSPRQTYNEQFFGPGTRLTVL.

The genes are TRBV2 and TRBJ1-3; D is perhaps TRBD1 (6 bases). Trimming removed 3 bases from V and 0 bases from J, with 9 bases in between. Germline CDR1 SNHLY, CDR2 FYNNEI. The CDR3 loop spans 15 amino acids. The CDR3 nucleotides are TGTGCCAGCAGTGAGGGGGGGCTCTCTGGAAACACCATATATTTT. This gives the protein CASSEGGLSGNTIYF.

A few counts support this clone. V is TRBV5-4 and J is TRBJ2-1; D might be TRBD2 (6 bases). The CDR3 covers 14 residues. V was clipped by 5 bases and J by 2 bases, with 11 bases between them. Germline V gives CDR1 SGHNT, CDR2 YYREEE (reference sequence). Here the CDR3 reads CASRASATYNEQFF. The CDR3 region has the DNA TGTGCCAGCAGGGCTAGCGCAACCTACAATGAGCAGTTCTTC.

The CDR3 nucleotides read TGCAGCGCCAGGGACTCGCGTTCAGACGAGCAGTACTTC. This sequence encodes CSARDSRSDEQYF. The rearrangement joins TRBV29-1 to TRBJ2-7; TRBD2 might be the D (6 bases). Looked up from germline, CDR1 is SQVTM and CDR2 is ANQGSEA. This CDR3 region has 13 residues. The V and J ends lost 7 bases and 5 bases respectively, with 18 bases between them.

The rearrangement joins TRBV18 to TRBJ1-2; 10 bases line up with TRBD1. CDR3 length: 17 amino acids. V was clipped by 0 bases and J by 5 bases; unmatched bases: 9. Germline V gene lookup returns CDR1 KGHSH and CDR2 LQKENI. The CDR3 loop reads CASSPPRGQGRIYGYTF. The CDR3 DNA follows: TGTGCCAGCTCACCACCCAGGGGACAGGGGAGGATTTATGGCTACACCTTC.